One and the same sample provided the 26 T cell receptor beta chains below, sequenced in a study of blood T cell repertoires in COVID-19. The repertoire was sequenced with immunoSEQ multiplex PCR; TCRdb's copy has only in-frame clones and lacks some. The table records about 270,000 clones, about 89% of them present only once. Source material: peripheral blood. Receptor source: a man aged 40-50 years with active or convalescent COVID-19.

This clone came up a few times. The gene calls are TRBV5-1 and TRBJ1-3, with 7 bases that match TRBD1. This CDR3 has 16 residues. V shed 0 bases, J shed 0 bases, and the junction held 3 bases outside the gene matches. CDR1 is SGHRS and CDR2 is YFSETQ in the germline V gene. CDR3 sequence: CASSLGTGASGNTIYF. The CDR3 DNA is TGCGCCAGCAGCTTGGGGACAGGTGCCTCTGGAAACACCATATATTTT.

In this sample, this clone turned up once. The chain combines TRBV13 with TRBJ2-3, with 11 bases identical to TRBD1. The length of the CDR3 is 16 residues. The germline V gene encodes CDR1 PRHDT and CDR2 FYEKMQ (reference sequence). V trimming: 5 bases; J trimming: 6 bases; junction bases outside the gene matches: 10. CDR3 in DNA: TGTGCCAGCAGCCTTTCCAGGACAGGGGGCATTGATACGCAGTATTTT. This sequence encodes CASSLSRTGGIDTQYF.

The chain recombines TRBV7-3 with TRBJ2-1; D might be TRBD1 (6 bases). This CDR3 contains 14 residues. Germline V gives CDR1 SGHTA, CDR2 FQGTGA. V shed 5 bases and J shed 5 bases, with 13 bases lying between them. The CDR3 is CASSPDRADNEQFF. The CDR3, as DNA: TGTGCCAGCAGCCCGGACAGAGCAGACAATGAGCAGTTCTTC.

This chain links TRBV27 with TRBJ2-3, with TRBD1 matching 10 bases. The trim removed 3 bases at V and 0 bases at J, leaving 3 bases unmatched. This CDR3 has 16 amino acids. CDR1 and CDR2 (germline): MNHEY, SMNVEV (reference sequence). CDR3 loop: CASSLTGGYSTDTQYF. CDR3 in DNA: TGTGCCAGCAGTTTGACAGGGGGCTACAGCACAGATACGCAGTATTTT.

The CDR3 region is CASSDLTDTQYF. The CDR3 DNA follows: TGTGCCAGCAGTGACCTCACAGATACGCAGTATTTT. The chain recombines TRBV25-1 with TRBJ2-3; no definite D call. The CDR3 totals 12 residues. Germline V gene data show CDR1 as MGHDK and CDR2 as SYGVNS. V lost 3 bases and J 2 bases, leaving 3 bases between the germline ends.

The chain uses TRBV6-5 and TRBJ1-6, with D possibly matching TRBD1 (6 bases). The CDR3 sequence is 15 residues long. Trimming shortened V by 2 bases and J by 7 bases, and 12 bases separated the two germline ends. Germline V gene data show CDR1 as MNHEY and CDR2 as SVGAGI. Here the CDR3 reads CASSYTAGTNSPLHF. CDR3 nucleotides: TGTGCCAGCAGTTACACCGCCGGGACAAATTCACCCCTCCACTTT.

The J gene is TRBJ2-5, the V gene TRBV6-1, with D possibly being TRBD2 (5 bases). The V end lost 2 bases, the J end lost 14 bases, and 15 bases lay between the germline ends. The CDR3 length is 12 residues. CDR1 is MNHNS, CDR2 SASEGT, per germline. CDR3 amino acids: CASSENYRDYYF. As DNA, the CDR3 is TGTGCCAGCAGTGAAAATTACCGGGATTACTACTTC.

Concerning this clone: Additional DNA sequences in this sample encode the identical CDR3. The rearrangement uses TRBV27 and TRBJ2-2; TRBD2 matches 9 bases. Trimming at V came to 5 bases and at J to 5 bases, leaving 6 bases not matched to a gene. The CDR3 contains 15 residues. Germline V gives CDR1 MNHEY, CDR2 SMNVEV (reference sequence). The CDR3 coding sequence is TGTGCCAGCAGTCCGGGACTAGCAGGGACCGGGGAGCTGTTTTTT. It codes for CASSPGLAGTGELFF.

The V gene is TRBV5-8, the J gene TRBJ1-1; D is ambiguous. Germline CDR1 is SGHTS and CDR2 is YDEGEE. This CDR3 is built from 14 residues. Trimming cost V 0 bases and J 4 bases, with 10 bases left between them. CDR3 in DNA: TGTGCCAGCAGCTTGGCCGGAAGAGGCACTGAAGCTTTCTTT. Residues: CASSLAGRGTEAFF.

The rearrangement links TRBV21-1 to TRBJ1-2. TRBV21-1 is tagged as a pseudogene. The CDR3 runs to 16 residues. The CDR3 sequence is CASSKGEGTLGYGYTF. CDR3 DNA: TGTGCCAGCAGCAAAGGGGAGGGGACTCTAGGCTATGGCTACACCTTC.

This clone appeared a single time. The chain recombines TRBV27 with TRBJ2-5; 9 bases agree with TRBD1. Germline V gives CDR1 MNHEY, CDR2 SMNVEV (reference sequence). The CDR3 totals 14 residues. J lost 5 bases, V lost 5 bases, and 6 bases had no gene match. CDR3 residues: CASSPWTGEETQYF. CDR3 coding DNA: TGTGCCAGCAGTCCATGGACAGGGGAGGAGACCCAGTACTTC.

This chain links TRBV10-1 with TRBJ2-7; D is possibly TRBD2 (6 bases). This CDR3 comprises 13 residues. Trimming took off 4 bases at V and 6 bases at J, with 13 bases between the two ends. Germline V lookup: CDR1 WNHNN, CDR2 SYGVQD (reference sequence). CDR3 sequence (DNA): TGCGCCAGCAGTGTCAATCGGGGAGGCGAGCAGTACTTC. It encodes CASSVNRGGEQYF.

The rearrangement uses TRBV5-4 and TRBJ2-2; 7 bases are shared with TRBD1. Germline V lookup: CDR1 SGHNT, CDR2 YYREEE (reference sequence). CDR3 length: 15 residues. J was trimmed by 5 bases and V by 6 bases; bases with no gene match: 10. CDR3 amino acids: CASTDRAGRTGELFF. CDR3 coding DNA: TGTGCCAGCACCGACAGGGCGGGCCGGACCGGGGAGCTGTTTTTT.

The CDR3 spells CASSSRRGGGYTF. The CDR3 DNA sequence: TGTGCCAGCAGCTCTCGGAGGGGCGGGGGCTACACCTTC. This sequence joins TRBV12-3 or TRBV12-4 and TRBJ1-2; D possibly corresponds to TRBD1 (5 bases). The CDR3 covers 13 residues. The germline V and J ends were trimmed by 6 bases and 8 bases, with 16 bases remaining between them.

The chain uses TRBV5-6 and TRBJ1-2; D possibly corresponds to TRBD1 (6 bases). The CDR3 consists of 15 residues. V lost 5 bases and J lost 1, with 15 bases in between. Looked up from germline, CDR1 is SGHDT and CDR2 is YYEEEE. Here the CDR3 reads CASRPTTGDNYGYTF. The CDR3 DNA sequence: TGTGCCAGCAGACCCACGACAGGCGATAACTATGGCTACACCTTC.

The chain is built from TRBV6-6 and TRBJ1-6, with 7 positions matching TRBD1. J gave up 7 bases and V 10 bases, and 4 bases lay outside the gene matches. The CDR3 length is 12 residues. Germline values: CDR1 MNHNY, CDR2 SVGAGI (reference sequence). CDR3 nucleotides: TGTGCCACCTGGACAGGAAATTCACCCCTCCACTTT. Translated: CATWTGNSPLHF.

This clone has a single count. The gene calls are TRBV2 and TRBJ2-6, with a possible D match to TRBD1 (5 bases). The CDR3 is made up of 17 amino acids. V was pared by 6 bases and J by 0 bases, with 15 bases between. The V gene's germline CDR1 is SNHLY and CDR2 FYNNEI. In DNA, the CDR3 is TGTGCCAGCAGCCCCCAGGGTGTAGGCTCTGGGGCCAACGTCCTGACTTTC. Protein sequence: CASSPQGVGSGANVLTF.

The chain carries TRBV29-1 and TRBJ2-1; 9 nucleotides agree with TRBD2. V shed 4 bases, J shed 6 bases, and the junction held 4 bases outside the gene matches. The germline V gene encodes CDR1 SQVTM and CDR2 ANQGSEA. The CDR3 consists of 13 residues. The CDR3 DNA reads TGCAGCGTTGTGCGGGGGGGCGTCAATGAGCAGTTCTTC. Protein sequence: CSVVRGGVNEQFF.

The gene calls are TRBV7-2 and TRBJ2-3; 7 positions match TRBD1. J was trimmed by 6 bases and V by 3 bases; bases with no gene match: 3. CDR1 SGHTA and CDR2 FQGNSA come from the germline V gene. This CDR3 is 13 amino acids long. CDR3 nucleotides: TGTGCCAGCAGCTTCAAGACAGGGGATACGCAGTATTTT. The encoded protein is CASSFKTGDTQYF.

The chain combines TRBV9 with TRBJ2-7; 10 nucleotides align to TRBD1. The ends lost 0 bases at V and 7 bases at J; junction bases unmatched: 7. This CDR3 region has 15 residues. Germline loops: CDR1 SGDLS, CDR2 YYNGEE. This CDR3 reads CASSVDGTGVGEQYF. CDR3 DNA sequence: TGTGCCAGCAGCGTAGATGGGACAGGGGTTGGTGAGCAGTACTTC.

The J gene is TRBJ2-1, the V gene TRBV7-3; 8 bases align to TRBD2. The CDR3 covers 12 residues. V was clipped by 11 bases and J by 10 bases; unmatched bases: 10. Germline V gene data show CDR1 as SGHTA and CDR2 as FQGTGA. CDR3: CAGLAPSGEQFF. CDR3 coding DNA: TGTGCCGGACTAGCCCCATCGGGGGAGCAGTTCTTC. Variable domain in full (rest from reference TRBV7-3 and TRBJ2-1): GAGVSQTPSNKVTEKGKYVELRCDPISGHTALYWYRQSLGQGPEFLIYFQGTGAADDSGLPNDRFFAVRPEGSVSTLKIQRTERGDSAVYLCAGLAPSGEQFFGPGTRLTVL.

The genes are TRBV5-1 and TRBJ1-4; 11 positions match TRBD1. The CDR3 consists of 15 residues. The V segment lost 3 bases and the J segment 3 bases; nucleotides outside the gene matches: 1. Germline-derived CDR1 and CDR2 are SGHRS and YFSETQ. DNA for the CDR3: TGCGCCAGCAGCTCGGGACAGGGGGCTAATGAAAAACTGTTTTTT. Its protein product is CASSSGQGANEKLFF.

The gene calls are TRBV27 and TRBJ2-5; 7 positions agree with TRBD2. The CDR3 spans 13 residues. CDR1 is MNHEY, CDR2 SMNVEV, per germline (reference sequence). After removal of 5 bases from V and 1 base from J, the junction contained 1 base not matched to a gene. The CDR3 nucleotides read TGTGCCAGCAGTGTAGCGGGCCAAGAGACCCAGTACTTC. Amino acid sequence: CASSVAGQETQYF.

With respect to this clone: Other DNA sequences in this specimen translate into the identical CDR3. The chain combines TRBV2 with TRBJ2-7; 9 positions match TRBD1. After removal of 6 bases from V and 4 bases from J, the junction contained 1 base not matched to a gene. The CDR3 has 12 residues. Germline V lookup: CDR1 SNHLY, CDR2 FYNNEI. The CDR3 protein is CASRTGGYEQYF. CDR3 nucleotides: TGTGCCAGCAGGACAGGGGGGTACGAGCAGTACTTC.

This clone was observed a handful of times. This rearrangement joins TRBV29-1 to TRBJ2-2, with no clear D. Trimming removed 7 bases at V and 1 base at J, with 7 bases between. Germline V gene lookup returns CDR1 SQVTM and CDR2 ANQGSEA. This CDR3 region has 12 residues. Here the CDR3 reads CSADLNTGELFF. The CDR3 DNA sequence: TGCAGCGCTGACCTGAACACCGGGGAGCTGTTTTTT.

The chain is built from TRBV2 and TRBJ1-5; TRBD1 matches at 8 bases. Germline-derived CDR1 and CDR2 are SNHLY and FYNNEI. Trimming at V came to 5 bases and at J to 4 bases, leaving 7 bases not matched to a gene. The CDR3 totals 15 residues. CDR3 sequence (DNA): TGTGCCAGCAGTCGTCCCGGGGACAGGAATCAGCCCCAGCATTTT. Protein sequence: CASSRPGDRNQPQHF.